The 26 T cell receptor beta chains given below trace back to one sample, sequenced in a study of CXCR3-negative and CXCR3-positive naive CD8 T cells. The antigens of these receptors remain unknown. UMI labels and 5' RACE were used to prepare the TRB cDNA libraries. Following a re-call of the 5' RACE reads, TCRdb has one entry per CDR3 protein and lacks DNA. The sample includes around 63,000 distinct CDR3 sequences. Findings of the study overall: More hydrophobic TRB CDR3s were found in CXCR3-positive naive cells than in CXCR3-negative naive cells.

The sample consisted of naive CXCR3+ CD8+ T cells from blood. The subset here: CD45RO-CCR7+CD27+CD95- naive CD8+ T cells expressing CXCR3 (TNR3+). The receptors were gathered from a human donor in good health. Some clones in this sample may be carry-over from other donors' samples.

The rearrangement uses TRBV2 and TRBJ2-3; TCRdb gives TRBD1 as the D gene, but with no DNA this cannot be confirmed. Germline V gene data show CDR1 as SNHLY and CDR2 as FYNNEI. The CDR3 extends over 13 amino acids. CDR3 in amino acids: CARTGGITDTQYF. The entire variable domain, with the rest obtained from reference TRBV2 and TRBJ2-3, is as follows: EPEVTQTPSHQVTQMGQEVILRCVPISNHLYFYWYRQILGQKVEFLVSFYNNEISEKSEIFDDQFSVERPDGSNFTLKIRSTKLEDSAMYFCARTGGITDTQYFGPGTRLTVL.

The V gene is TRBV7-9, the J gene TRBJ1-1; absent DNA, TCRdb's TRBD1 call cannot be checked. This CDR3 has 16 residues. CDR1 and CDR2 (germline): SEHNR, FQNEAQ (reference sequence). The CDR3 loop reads CASSSQGAGGITEAFF.

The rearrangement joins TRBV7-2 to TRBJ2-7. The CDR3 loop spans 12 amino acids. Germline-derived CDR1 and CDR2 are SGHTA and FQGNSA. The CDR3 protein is CASSRGTYEQYF.

CDR3: CASSLDEQEAFF. This chain uses TRBV7-9 with TRBJ1-1. The CDR3 loop spans 12 amino acids. Germline loops: CDR1 SEHNR, CDR2 FQNEAQ (reference sequence).

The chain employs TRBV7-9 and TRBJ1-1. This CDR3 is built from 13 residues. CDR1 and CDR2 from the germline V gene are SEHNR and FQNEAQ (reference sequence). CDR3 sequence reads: CASSLNIGGEAFF.

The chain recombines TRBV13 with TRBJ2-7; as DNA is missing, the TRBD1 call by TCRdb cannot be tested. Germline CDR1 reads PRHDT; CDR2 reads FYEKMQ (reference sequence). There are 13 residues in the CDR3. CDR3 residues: CASRPPRSYEQYF.

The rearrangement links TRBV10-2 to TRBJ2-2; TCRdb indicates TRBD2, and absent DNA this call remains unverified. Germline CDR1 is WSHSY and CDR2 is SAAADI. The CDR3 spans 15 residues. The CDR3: CASSFQAGDTGELFF.

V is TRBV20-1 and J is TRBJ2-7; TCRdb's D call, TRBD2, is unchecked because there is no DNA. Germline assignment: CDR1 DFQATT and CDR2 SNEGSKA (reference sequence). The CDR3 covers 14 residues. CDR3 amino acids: CSAHPRVTSSEQYF.

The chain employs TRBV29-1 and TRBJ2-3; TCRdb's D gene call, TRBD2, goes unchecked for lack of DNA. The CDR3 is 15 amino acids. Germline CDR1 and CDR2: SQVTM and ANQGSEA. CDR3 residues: CSVSASGGGQDTQYF.

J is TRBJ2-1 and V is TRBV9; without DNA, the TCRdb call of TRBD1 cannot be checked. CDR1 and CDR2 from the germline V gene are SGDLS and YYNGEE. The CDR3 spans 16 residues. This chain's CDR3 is CASSAPPGQGGNEQFF.

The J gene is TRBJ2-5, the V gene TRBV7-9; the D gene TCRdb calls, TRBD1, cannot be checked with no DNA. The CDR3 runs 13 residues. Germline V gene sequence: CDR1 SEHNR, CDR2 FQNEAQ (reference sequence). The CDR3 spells CASSLIGEETQYF.

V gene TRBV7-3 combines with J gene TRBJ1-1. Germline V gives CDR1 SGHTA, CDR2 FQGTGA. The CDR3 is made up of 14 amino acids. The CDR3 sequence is CASSLTGVDTEAFF.

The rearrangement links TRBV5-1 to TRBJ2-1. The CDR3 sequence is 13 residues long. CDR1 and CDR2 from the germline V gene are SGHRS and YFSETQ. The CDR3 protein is CASSTGSYNEQFF. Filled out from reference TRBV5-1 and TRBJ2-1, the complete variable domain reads KAGVTQTPRYLIKTRGQQVTLSCSPISGHRSVSWYQQTPGQGLQFLFEYFSETQRNKGNFPGRFSGRQFSNSRSEMNVSTLELGDSALYLCASSTGSYNEQFFGPGTRLTVL.

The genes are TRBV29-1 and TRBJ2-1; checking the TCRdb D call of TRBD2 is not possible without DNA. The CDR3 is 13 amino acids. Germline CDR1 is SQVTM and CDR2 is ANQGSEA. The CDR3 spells CSVRAGEGNEQFF.

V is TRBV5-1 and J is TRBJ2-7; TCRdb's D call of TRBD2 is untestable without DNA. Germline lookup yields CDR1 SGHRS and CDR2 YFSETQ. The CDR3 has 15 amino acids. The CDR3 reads CASRFPRAFSYEQYF.

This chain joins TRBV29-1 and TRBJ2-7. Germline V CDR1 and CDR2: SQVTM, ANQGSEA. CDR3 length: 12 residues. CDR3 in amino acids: CSVGLVSYEQYF.

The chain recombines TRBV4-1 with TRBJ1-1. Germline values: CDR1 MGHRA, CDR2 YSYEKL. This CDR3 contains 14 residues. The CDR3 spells CASSPLGEDGEAFF.

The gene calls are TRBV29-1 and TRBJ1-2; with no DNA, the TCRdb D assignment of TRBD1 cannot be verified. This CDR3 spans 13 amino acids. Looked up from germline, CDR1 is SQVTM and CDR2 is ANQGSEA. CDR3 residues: CSVYGGQNYGYTF.

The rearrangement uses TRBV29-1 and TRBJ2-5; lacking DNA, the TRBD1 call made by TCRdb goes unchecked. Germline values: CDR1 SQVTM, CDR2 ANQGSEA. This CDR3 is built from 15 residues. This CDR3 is CSGRTGGDPRETQYF. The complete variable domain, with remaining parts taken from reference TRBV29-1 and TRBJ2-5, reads SAVISQKPSRDICQRGTSLTIQCQVDSQVTMMFWYRQQPGQSLTLIATANQGSEATYESGFVIDKFPISRPNLTFSTLTVSNMSPEDSSIYLCSGRTGGDPRETQYFGPGTRLLVL.

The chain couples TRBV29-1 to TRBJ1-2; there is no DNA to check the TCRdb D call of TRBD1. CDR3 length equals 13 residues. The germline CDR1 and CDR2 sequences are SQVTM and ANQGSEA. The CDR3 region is CSVLQGSNYGYTF.

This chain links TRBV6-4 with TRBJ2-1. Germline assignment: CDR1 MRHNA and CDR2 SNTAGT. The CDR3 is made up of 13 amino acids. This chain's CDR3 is CASSDEAYNEQFF.

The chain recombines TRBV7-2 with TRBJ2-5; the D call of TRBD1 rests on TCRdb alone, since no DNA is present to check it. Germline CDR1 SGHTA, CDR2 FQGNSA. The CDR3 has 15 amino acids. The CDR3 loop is CASSLEQAWQETQYF.

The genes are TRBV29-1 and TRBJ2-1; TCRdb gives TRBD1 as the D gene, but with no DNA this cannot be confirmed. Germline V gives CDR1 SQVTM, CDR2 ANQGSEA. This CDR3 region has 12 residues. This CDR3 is CSVEVRVREQFF.

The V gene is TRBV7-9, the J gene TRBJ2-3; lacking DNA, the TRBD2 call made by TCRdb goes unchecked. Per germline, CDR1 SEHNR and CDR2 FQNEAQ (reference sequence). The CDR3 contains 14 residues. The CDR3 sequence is CASLSGPSTDTQYF.

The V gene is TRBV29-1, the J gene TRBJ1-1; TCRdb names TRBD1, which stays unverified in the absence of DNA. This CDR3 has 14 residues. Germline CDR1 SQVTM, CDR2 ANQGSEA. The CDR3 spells CSVGQGRMNTEAFF.

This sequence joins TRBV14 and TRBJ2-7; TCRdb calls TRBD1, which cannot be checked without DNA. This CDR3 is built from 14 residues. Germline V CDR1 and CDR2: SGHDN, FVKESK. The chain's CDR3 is CASSQGTGSYEQYF.